The 26 T cell receptor beta chains reported below all come from one sample, sequenced in a study of T-cell reconstitution after alpha-beta-depleted transplantation in children. Researchers prepared the TCRbeta library using unique molecular identifiers, the study reports. TCRdb called the PCR reads again in MiXCR, with one record for every CDR3 protein. Found here are around 800,000 distinct CDR3 sequences, around 15% of them singletons; the top ten hold under 6%. The sequences come from PBMCs, mostly from graft donor cells, collected 360 days after TCRalphabeta/CD19-depleted stem cell transplant. All receptors come from a male patient aged 10 to 17 who had a stem cell transplant for acute lymphoblastic leukemia, so the T cells may come from the graft donor.

The chain is built from TRBV5-1 and TRBJ1-3; no definite D call. The CDR3 has 14 residues. Per germline, CDR1 SGHRS and CDR2 YFSETQ. V dropped 4 bases and J dropped 0 bases, with 8 bases sitting between them. CDR3 coding DNA: TGCGCCAGCAGCCAAAGCCTCTCTGGAAACACCATATATTTT. Translating it yields CASSQSLSGNTIYF. The full variable domain, with the rest looked up from reference TRBV5-1 and TRBJ1-3, is KAGVTQTPRYLIKTRGQQVTLSCSPISGHRSVSWYQQTPGQGLQFLFEYFSETQRNKGNFPGRFSGRQFSNSRSEMNVSTLELGDSALYLCASSQSLSGNTIYFGEGSWLTVV.

A few counts support this clonotype. This sequence joins TRBV5-1 and TRBJ2-5; D uncertain. The V gene's germline CDR1 is SGHRS and CDR2 YFSETQ. The V end was cut by 0 bases, the J end by 4 bases, with 10 bases between. CDR3 length equals 14 residues. Here the CDR3 DNA reads TGCGCCAGCAGCTTGGGGGGATGGAGAGAGACCCAGTACTTC. This codes for CASSLGGWRETQYF.

This clonotype was picked up a small number of times. This chain joins TRBV2 and TRBJ2-7; D remains unclear. The CDR3 runs to 11 residues. V shed 8 bases and J shed 10 bases, with 15 bases lying between them. Looked up from germline, CDR1 is SNHLY and CDR2 is FYNNEI. The CDR3 loop is CASQRSSHQYF. The CDR3 DNA reads as TGTGCCAGCCAACGAAGCTCCCACCAGTACTTC.

The chain combines TRBV24-1 with TRBJ2-2, with unresolved D. Looked up from germline, CDR1 is KGHDR and CDR2 is SFDVKD. The CDR3 spans 13 residues. V lost 9 bases and J 3 bases, leaving 10 bases between the germline ends. The CDR3 DNA follows: TGTGCCACCGGACGACGGGACACCGGGGAGCTGTTTTTT. Translated: CATGRRDTGELFF.

This clonotype was counted a few times. The chain is built from TRBV20-1 and TRBJ2-5; 15 bases are a match to TRBD2. The CDR3 totals 19 residues. The V gene's germline CDR1 is DFQATT and CDR2 SNEGSKA (reference sequence). After removal of 0 bases from V and 1 base from J, the junction contained 9 bases not matched to a gene. CDR3 nucleotide sequence: TGCAGTGCTAGAGATCTCGGGGGACTAGCGGGAGGTCCCCAAGAGACCCAGTACTTC. Translated, it gives CSARDLGGLAGGPQETQYF.

This clonotype came up a few times. This chain links TRBV4-1 with TRBJ2-1; D possibly corresponds to TRBD1 (5 bases). The CDR3 loop spans 17 amino acids. V lost 5 bases and J lost 5, with 22 bases in between. Germline CDR1 and CDR2: MGHRA and YSYEKL. CDR3: CASSTLGATRANNEQFF. Written as DNA, the CDR3 is TGCGCCAGCAGCACGCTAGGGGCAACCAGGGCTAACAATGAGCAGTTCTTC.

This clonotype was seen repeatedly, ten times or more. The V call is TRBV9, the J call TRBJ2-5; D unclear. This CDR3 comprises 12 residues. Per the germline V gene, CDR1 is SGDLS and CDR2 is YYNGEE. V gave up 0 bases and J gave up 5 bases, with 5 bases separating them. CDR3 region: CASSVDEETQYF. CDR3 DNA sequence: TGTGCCAGCAGCGTAGATGAGGAGACCCAGTACTTC.

The rearrangement links TRBV12-3 or TRBV12-4 to TRBJ2-7, with 11 bases aligning to TRBD1. CDR3 length: 16 residues. Losses at the gene ends were 6 bases for V and 3 bases for J; bases not matched to a gene: 10. For the CDR3, the DNA is TGTGCCAGCAGCTACGGGACAGGGGGTACGATCTACGAGCAGTACTTC. Protein sequence: CASSYGTGGTIYEQYF.

This clonotype showed up many times. V is TRBV5-1 and J is TRBJ2-3; D may correspond to TRBD1 or TRBD2 (5 bases each). Looked up from germline, CDR1 is SGHRS and CDR2 is YFSETQ. Trimming left V 4 bases short and J 3 bases short, with 18 bases between. The CDR3 contains 16 residues. This CDR3 reads CASSPKDTEATDTQYF. The DNA for the CDR3 is TGCGCCAGCAGCCCCAAGGACACGGAGGCGACAGATACGCAGTATTTT.

Only a few counts were recorded for this clonotype. This chain connects TRBV20-1 to TRBJ2-7, with 9 bases fitting TRBD1. Germline-derived CDR1 and CDR2 are DFQATT and SNEGSKA (reference sequence). With V trimmed by 1 base and J by 5 bases, 9 bases remained unmatched. The CDR3 totals 15 residues. CDR3 sequence reads: CSARVPGTGKDEQYF. CDR3 DNA sequence: TGCAGTGCTAGAGTTCCCGGGACAGGGAAGGACGAGCAGTACTTC.

This clonotype was seen repeatedly, ten times or more. In DNA form, the CDR3 reads TGCAGCCTCGGGGTACCCCCTGAAGCTTTCTTT. Amino acids: CSLGVPPEAFF. The chain carries TRBV29-1 and TRBJ1-1; D is unclear. Trimming left V 8 bases short and J 6 bases short, with 13 bases between. In germline, CDR1 is SQVTM, CDR2 ANQGSEA. The CDR3 totals 11 residues.

This clonotype was observed a few times. The chain combines TRBV29-1 with TRBJ2-5; 11 bases match TRBD1. Germline V gene lookup returns CDR1 SQVTM and CDR2 ANQGSEA. CDR3 length: 15 amino acids. The V and J ends lost 6 bases and 2 bases, in that order; junction bases with no gene match: 8. The CDR3 protein is CSVGDRGALQETQYF. The CDR3 coding sequence is TGCAGCGTAGGGGACAGGGGGGCCTTACAAGAGACCCAGTACTTC.

This chain uses TRBV18 with TRBJ2-3, with 11 bases lining up with TRBD2. The CDR3 is 18 amino acids. V dropped 1 base and J dropped 0; count of bases not matched to a gene: 6. CDR1 and CDR2 from the germline V gene are KGHSH and LQKENI. The CDR3 loop is CASSPRHGTSGSTDTQYF. CDR3 coding DNA: TGTGCCAGCTCACCACGTCATGGGACTAGCGGTAGCACAGATACGCAGTATTTT. Using reference TRBV18 and TRBJ2-3 for the parts outside the CDR3, the full variable domain is NAGVMQNPRHLVRRRGQEARLRCSPMKGHSHVYWYRQLPEEGLKFMVYLQKENIIDESGMPKERFSAEFPKEGPSILRIQQVVRGDSAAYFCASSPRHGTSGSTDTQYFGPGTRLTVL.

This clonotype was recorded a few times. The CDR3 is CASSLSSLGELFF. The DNA of the CDR3 is TGTGCCAGCAGCTTGAGTTCCCTGGGGGAGCTGTTTTTT. This rearrangement joins TRBV7-7 to TRBJ2-2, with unresolved D. CDR3 length equals 13 residues. In germline, CDR1 is SSHAT, CDR2 FNYEAQ (reference sequence). V lost 3 bases to trimming and J lost 8 bases, with 10 bases between them.

This chain links TRBV7-3 with TRBJ2-7; D remains ambiguous. The CDR3 is 13 amino acids. CDR1 is SGHTA, CDR2 FQGTGA, per germline. Trimming stripped 5 bases from V and 3 bases from J, with 11 bases between. In DNA form, the CDR3 reads TGTGCCAGCAGCGCACTGACTGGCTACGAGCAGTACTTC. Amino acids: CASSALTGYEQYF.

J is TRBJ2-3 and V is TRBV5-4, with 13 bases identical to TRBD2. Germline V lookup: CDR1 SGHNT, CDR2 YYREEE (reference sequence). The V gene end was trimmed by 4 bases and the J gene end by 7 bases; junction bases not matched to a gene: 6. The CDR3 runs to 15 residues. The CDR3 protein is CASSRGLAGDHTQYF. In DNA, the CDR3 is TGTGCCAGCAGCCGCGGACTAGCGGGAGACCATACGCAGTATTTT.

The CDR3 coding sequence is TGTGCCAGCAGCTTAACAGTATCACCACAAGAGACCCAGTACTTC. Its translation: CASSLTVSPQETQYF. V is TRBV7-3 and J is TRBJ2-5; D unclear. The CDR3 length is 15 residues. V shed 0 bases and J shed 2 bases, with 10 bases lying between them. The germline V gene has CDR1 SGHTA and CDR2 FQGTGA.

This clonotype has more than one count but fewer than ten. The V call is TRBV5-1, the J call TRBJ2-5; 7 positions match TRBD2. The J segment lost 2 bases and the V segment lost 3 bases, leaving 7 bases of the junction unmatched. Germline values: CDR1 SGHRS, CDR2 YFSETQ. There are 15 residues in the CDR3. The CDR3 DNA reads TGCGCCAGCAGCTCGGGAAAAGCGGGACAAGAGACCCAGTACTTC. Amino acid sequence: CASSSGKAGQETQYF.

The rearrangement uses TRBV6-5 and TRBJ2-7; D could derive from TRBD1 or TRBD2 (6 bases each). Germline V gives CDR1 MNHEY, CDR2 SVGAGI. This CDR3 comprises 15 residues. The V end lost 0 bases, the J end lost 6 bases, and 15 bases lay between the germline ends. In DNA form, the CDR3 reads TGTGCCAGCAGTTACTCGAGGGGGGATGCGAGCGAGCAGTACTTC. Amino acid sequence: CASSYSRGDASEQYF.

In its sample, this clonotype was seen a few times. V gene TRBV10-3 combines with J gene TRBJ2-5; D remains unclear. The CDR3 totals 12 residues. CDR1 ENHRY and CDR2 SYGVKD come from the germline V gene. V was shortened by 3 bases and J by 2 bases, with 4 bases between the two germline ends. In DNA, the CDR3 is TGTGCCATCAGTGACTGGCAAGAGACCCAGTACTTC. This codes for CAISDWQETQYF.

Only a few counts were recorded for this clonotype. As DNA, the CDR3 is TGTGCCAGCAGTTCCAGCAGGGGCAATCAGCCCCAGCATTTT. Its protein is CASSSSRGNQPQHF. The gene calls are TRBV27 and TRBJ1-5; maybe TRBD1 (5 bases). Germline CDR1 and CDR2: MNHEY and SMNVEV (reference sequence). CDR3 length: 14 residues. The V and J ends lost 4 bases and 2 bases respectively, with 9 bases between them.

The chain has TRBV20-1 and TRBJ2-2; TRBD2 agrees at 8 bases. J was trimmed by 6 bases and V by 0 bases; bases with no gene match: 9. Germline CDR1 is DFQATT and CDR2 is SNEGSKA (reference sequence). The CDR3 runs 16 residues. The DNA for the CDR3 is TGCAGTGCTAGAGATCAATTGGGACTAGTTCCCGGGGAGCTGTTTTTT. This codes for CSARDQLGLVPGELFF.

The chain is built from TRBV27 and TRBJ1-1, with unresolved D. The V gene lost 3 bases and the J gene lost 5 bases, with 19 bases spanning the gap. The CDR3 has 16 residues. Germline values: CDR1 MNHEY, CDR2 SMNVEV (reference sequence). CDR3 bases: TGTGCCAGCAGTTTTAGGGAGTTGGTGGGTGTAACTGAAGCTTTCTTT. The encoded protein is CASSFRELVGVTEAFF.

There are a few counts of this clonotype. The chain carries TRBV5-1 and TRBJ2-5, with 15 bases fitting TRBD2. This CDR3 spans 19 amino acids. The germline V gene has CDR1 SGHRS and CDR2 YFSETQ. V was clipped by 0 bases and J by 1 base; unmatched bases: 7. CDR3 sequence: CASSLDPGLAGGLQETQYF. In nucleotides, the CDR3 is TGCGCCAGCAGCTTGGATCCGGGACTAGCGGGAGGTCTCCAAGAGACCCAGTACTTC.

This chain uses TRBV6-5 with TRBJ2-1; 10 bases map to TRBD2. The V segment lost 2 bases and the J segment 8 bases; nucleotides outside the gene matches: 6. The CDR3 is 15 residues long. CDR1 and CDR2 from the germline V gene are MNHEY and SVGAGI. CDR3 sequence: CASSYDRGLAYEQFF. CDR3 coding DNA: TGTGCCAGCAGTTACGATAGGGGACTAGCGTATGAGCAGTTCTTC.

This clonotype has only a few counts. The chain links TRBV27 to TRBJ1-2; tentatively, D is TRBD1 (6 bases). V lost 4 bases and J lost 4, with 13 bases in between. There are 14 residues in the CDR3. CDR1 is MNHEY, CDR2 SMNVEV, per germline (reference sequence). The CDR3 is CASSWYRDGYGYTF. The CDR3 nucleotides read TGTGCCAGCAGTTGGTACAGGGACGGCTATGGCTACACCTTC.